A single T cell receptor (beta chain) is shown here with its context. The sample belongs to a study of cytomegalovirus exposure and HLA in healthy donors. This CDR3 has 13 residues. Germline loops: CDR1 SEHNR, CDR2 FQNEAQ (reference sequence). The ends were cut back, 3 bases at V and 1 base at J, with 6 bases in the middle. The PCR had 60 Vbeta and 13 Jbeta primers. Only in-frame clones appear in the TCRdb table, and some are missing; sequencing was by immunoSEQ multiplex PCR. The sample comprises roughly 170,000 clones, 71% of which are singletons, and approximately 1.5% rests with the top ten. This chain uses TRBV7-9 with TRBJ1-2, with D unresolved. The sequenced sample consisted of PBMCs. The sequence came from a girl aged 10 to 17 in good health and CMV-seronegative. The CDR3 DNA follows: TGTGCCAGCAGCTTTGCGGATAACTATGGCTACACCTTC. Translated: CASSFADNYGYTF.